This passage covers 26 T cell receptor beta chains from one sample sequenced in a study of blood T cell repertoires in COVID-19. Repertoires were generated with immunoSEQ multiplex PCR, while TCRdb's copy carries only in-frame clones and drops some. The data show 44,000 or so clones, about 81% seen once. Sequencing was carried out using peripheral blood. The receptors here all came from a man aged 45-65 years with active COVID-19.

This clone is a singleton in its sample. This chain uses TRBV3-1 (or the pseudogene TRBV3-2) with TRBJ1-4, with D possibly being TRBD1 (5 bases). V was trimmed by 1 base and J by 10 bases, leaving 10 bases between them. Germline V CDR1 and CDR2: LGHDT, YNNKEL (reference sequence). The CDR3 spans 13 residues. For the CDR3, the DNA is TGTGCCAGCAGCCAAGGCTCGCAGGGAAAACTGTTTTTT. Its translation: CASSQGSQGKLFF.

V gene TRBV19 combines with J gene TRBJ1-5; possible D gene TRBD1, 6 bases. CDR1 is LNHDA and CDR2 is SQIVND in the germline V gene (reference sequence). V lost 7 bases, J lost 3 bases, and 16 bases lay in between. CDR3 length: 15 residues. CDR3 sequence (DNA): TGTGCCAGTAAACCTTCAACAGGGTTCAATCAGCCCCAGCATTTT. Translation: CASKPSTGFNQPQHF.

The chain uses TRBV2 and TRBJ2-5; D is perhaps TRBD1 (5 bases). Trimming pared 8 bases from V and 4 bases from J, leaving 17 bases between. Germline V gives CDR1 SNHLY, CDR2 FYNNEI. The CDR3 consists of 14 residues. CDR3 sequence: CASEKGLLSETQYF. The CDR3 DNA follows: TGTGCCAGCGAGAAGGGGCTACTATCAGAGACCCAGTACTTC.

J is TRBJ1-5 and V is TRBV27; D may be TRBD1 (5 bases). Germline V gene data show CDR1 as MNHEY and CDR2 as SMNVEV (reference sequence). The CDR3 is made up of 17 amino acids. V gave up 5 bases and J gave up 1 base, with 18 bases separating them. CDR3 nucleotide sequence: TGTGCCAGCAGTGCTACAGGTACCCCGTGGAGCAATCAGCCCCAGCATTTT. Translation gives CASSATGTPWSNQPQHF.

This sequence joins TRBV21-1 and TRBJ2-3; the table's D gene call, TRBD2, was not cross checked with the DNA. TRBV21-1 is a documented pseudogene. CDR3 size: 10 residues. CDR3 DNA: TGTGCCAGCAGCAAACAGCGGGGGACTTTT. Translating it yields CASSKQRGTF.

The chain joins TRBV6-5 to TRBJ1-6, with D unresolved. The germline V and J ends were trimmed by 0 bases and 10 bases, with 16 bases remaining between them. The CDR3 has 16 amino acids. Germline CDR1 is MNHEY and CDR2 is SVGAGI. CDR3 loop: CASSYSRGGLHSPLHF. The CDR3 DNA sequence: TGTGCCAGCAGTTACTCCCGGGGTGGACTACACTCACCCCTCCACTTT.

The chain is built from TRBV18 and TRBJ2-3; 7 bases align to TRBD2. The CDR3 extends over 15 amino acids. V gave up 7 bases and J gave up 4 bases; unmatched junction bases: 11. Germline assignment: CDR1 KGHSH and CDR2 LQKENI. The DNA of the CDR3 is TGTGCCAGCTATCACCCCAGGGAGGGCCCAGATACGCAGTATTTT. Amino acid sequence: CASYHPREGPDTQYF.

This rearrangement joins TRBV21-1 to TRBJ1-1. TRBV21-1 is termed a pseudogene. This CDR3 spans 13 amino acids. Here the CDR3 DNA reads TGTGCCAGCAGCAATATTCCGGGTCCTGAAGCTTTCTTT. Encoded protein: CASSNIPGPEAFF.

This chain connects TRBV7-2 to TRBJ2-5, with a tentative D call TRBD2 (7 bases). This CDR3 region has 18 residues. CDR1 and CDR2 (germline): SGHTA, FQGNSA. V lost 3 bases and J 4 bases, leaving 24 bases between the germline ends. The CDR3 DNA reads as TGTGCCAGCAGCTTGGCCGGTGTAGGGGGGGGCTTTGGAGAGACCCAGTACTTC. Translating gives CASSLAGVGGGFGETQYF.

J is TRBJ1-4 and V is TRBV2; 8 nucleotides agree with TRBD1. In germline, CDR1 is SNHLY, CDR2 FYNNEI. V lost 4 bases, J lost 7 bases, and 8 bases stayed unmatched. There are 15 residues in the CDR3. The CDR3 DNA follows: TGTGCCAGCAGTGCGATCGGACAGGGTAGTGAAAAACTGTTTTTT. Translating it yields CASSAIGQGSEKLFF.

The gene calls are TRBV23-1 and TRBJ1-2; D might be TRBD1 (6 bases). TRBV23-1 is annotated as an ORF whose role is uncertain. Trimming took off 2 bases at V and 4 bases at J, with 11 bases between the two ends. CDR3 length: 14 amino acids. CDR3 sequence reads: CASSQAHRVYGYTF. CDR3 sequence (DNA): TGCGCCAGCAGTCAAGCGCACAGGGTCTATGGCTACACCTTC.

This clone turned up a few times. This chain connects TRBV12-3 or TRBV12-4 to TRBJ2-4, with a tentative D call TRBD2 (7 bases). V lost 5 bases, J lost 8 bases, and 13 bases lay in between. There are 13 residues in the CDR3. The CDR3 coding sequence is TGTGCCAGCAGTGGGAGGGGGGTGGACATTCAGTACTTC. Its translation is CASSGRGVDIQYF.

The gene calls are TRBV5-1 and TRBJ1-2; TRBD1 matches at 7 bases. The CDR3 sequence is 14 residues long. Germline trimming cut 0 bases from V and 6 bases from J; bases unmatched to any gene: 5. Looked up from germline, CDR1 is SGHRS and CDR2 is YFSETQ. The CDR3 DNA follows: TGCGCCAGCAGCTTGGCCAGGGGGACGGATGGCTACACCTTC. It specifies CASSLARGTDGYTF.

In its sample, this clone was seen a few times. The rearrangement joins TRBV28 to TRBJ1-1, with 7 bases that match TRBD1. CDR1 MDHEN and CDR2 SYDVKM come from the germline V gene. V was pared by 8 bases and J by 0 bases, with 9 bases of the junction left unmatched. This CDR3 has 15 amino acids. CDR3 DNA sequence: TGTGCCAGCCCTAAGGGGGCCGACATGAACACTGAAGCTTTCTTT. Translated, it gives CASPKGADMNTEAFF.

The chain uses TRBV5-4 and TRBJ2-5, with D possibly TRBD1 on 6 matching bases. V was shortened by 4 bases and J by 0 bases, with 13 bases between the two germline ends. From germline, CDR1 is SGHNT and CDR2 YYREEE (reference sequence). This CDR3 contains 15 residues. CDR3 protein: CASSIGQGNQETQYF. In DNA form, the CDR3 reads TGTGCCAGCAGCATAGGGCAGGGGAACCAAGAGACCCAGTACTTC. The entire variable domain, with the rest obtained from reference TRBV5-4 and TRBJ2-5, is as follows: ETGVTQSPTHLIKTRGQQVTLRCSSQSGHNTVSWYQQALGQGPQFIFQYYREEENGRGNFPPRFSGLQFPNYSSELNVNALELDDSALYLCASSIGQGNQETQYFGPGTRLLVL.

V and J are TRBV27 and TRBJ1-2; 7 nucleotides match TRBD1. V lost 5 bases and J lost 4; bases outside the gene matches: 13. In germline, CDR1 is MNHEY, CDR2 SMNVEV (reference sequence). CDR3 length equals 16 residues. CDR3 DNA sequence: TGTGCCAGCAGTCCAATAGCGGACAGGCGATTCTATGGCTACACCTTC. It yields the protein CASSPIADRRFYGYTF.

J is TRBJ2-7 and V is TRBV3-1 (or the pseudogene TRBV3-2); TRBD2 agrees at 13 bases. V dropped 5 bases and J dropped 3; count of bases not matched to a gene: 4. CDR3 length equals 15 residues. CDR1 is LGHDT, CDR2 YNNKEL, per germline (reference sequence). The CDR3 DNA reads as TGTGCCAGCAGCTTACTAGCGGGGGGGTACTACGAGCAGTACTTC. Translated: CASSLLAGGYYEQYF.

The rearrangement links TRBV10-3 to TRBJ1-5, with D hard to call. This CDR3 has 12 residues. With 0 bases removed from V and 9 bases from J, the gap between germline ends came to 6 bases. The V gene's germline CDR1 is ENHRY and CDR2 SYGVKD. This CDR3 is CAISESRAPQHF. The CDR3, as DNA: TGTGCCATCAGTGAGTCGCGTGCGCCCCAGCATTTT.

This chain joins TRBV5-4 and TRBJ2-1, with 11 bases fitting TRBD2. The CDR3 spans 15 residues. J gave up 5 bases and V 5 bases, and 6 bases lay outside the gene matches. Germline CDR1 reads SGHNT; CDR2 reads YYREEE (reference sequence). The CDR3: CASSLAGGRHNEQFF. The DNA for the CDR3 is TGTGCCAGCAGTTTAGCGGGGGGGCGTCACAATGAGCAGTTCTTC.

The V call is TRBV5-1, the J call TRBJ2-3; 7 bases fit TRBD2. Germline values: CDR1 SGHRS, CDR2 YFSETQ. The CDR3 consists of 16 residues. J gave up 6 bases and V 1 base, and 11 bases lay outside the gene matches. The CDR3, as DNA: TGCGCCAGCAGCTTGACTAGCGCGGCGGCGAGGGATACGCAGTATTTT. This encodes CASSLTSAAARDTQYF.

This chain uses TRBV7-2 with TRBJ2-3; the D gene is possibly TRBD2 (6 bases). V lost 7 bases to trimming and J lost 2 bases, with 13 bases between them. This CDR3 spans 14 amino acids. From germline, CDR1 is SGHTA and CDR2 FQGNSA. The chain's CDR3 is CASTIAANTDTQYF. The CDR3 DNA follows: TGTGCCAGCACGATAGCGGCCAACACAGATACGCAGTATTTT.

This chain connects TRBV11-3 to TRBJ2-3, with TRBD2 identical over 12 bases. CDR1 SGHNT and CDR2 YENEEA come from the germline V gene. V trimming: 5 bases; J trimming: 1 base; junction bases outside the gene matches: 4. This CDR3 spans 16 amino acids. The CDR3 protein is CASSTRLAGGTDTQYF. The CDR3, as DNA: TGTGCCAGCAGCACCCGACTAGCGGGGGGCACAGATACGCAGTATTTT.

V gene TRBV3-1 (or the pseudogene TRBV3-2) combines with J gene TRBJ1-4, with 8 positions matching TRBD1. The V segment lost 1 base and the J segment 11 bases; nucleotides outside the gene matches: 6. The CDR3 has 14 amino acids. The germline CDR1 and CDR2 sequences are LGHDT and YNNKEL (reference sequence). The chain's CDR3 is CASSQGDRGRKLFF. CDR3 DNA sequence: TGTGCCAGCAGCCAAGGAGACAGGGGCCGCAAACTGTTTTTT.

The chain carries TRBV9 and TRBJ2-1; 9 bases are a match to TRBD2. CDR3 length equals 19 residues. CDR1 is SGDLS and CDR2 is YYNGEE in the germline V gene. With 1 base clipped from V and 9 bases from J, the junction kept 20 bases outside the gene matches. CDR3: CASSVRSLGGGGARGEQFF. DNA of the CDR3: TGTGCCAGCAGCGTAAGGTCCTTAGGAGGCGGGGGGGCCAGAGGTGAGCAGTTCTTC.

This chain links TRBV5-1 with TRBJ1-5; D uncertain. Germline values: CDR1 SGHRS, CDR2 YFSETQ. This CDR3 contains 14 residues. Between the trimmed V and J ends, which lost 0 bases and 3 bases, there was a span of 7 bases. The CDR3 is CASSLGTNNQPQHF. CDR3 sequence (DNA): TGCGCCAGCAGCTTGGGGACTAACAATCAGCCCCAGCATTTT.

The chain carries TRBV28 and TRBJ1-1; possible D gene TRBD1, 6 bases. Trimming took off 7 bases at V and 4 bases at J, with 13 bases between the two ends. The CDR3 extends over 13 amino acids. Germline CDR1 and CDR2: MDHEN and SYDVKM. The chain's CDR3 is CASTLQGTTEAFF. As DNA, the CDR3 is TGTGCCAGCACATTACAGGGCACCACTGAAGCTTTCTTT.